The 12 T cell receptor beta chains reported below all come from one sample, sequenced in a study of identical twins. MiXCR, applied by TCRdb to the 5' RACE reads, yields one record per CDR3 protein. The sample has more than 1.5 million distinct CDR3 sequences; less than 35% are singletons. The sample was cord blood. The source is a newborn girl in good health.

Only a few counts were recorded for this clonotype. J is TRBJ2-1 and V is TRBV5-6; D is undetermined. Judging by the DNA end, TRBJ2-7 fits better; the J call may be wrong. The CDR3 contains 15 residues. Germline CDR1 reads SGHDT; CDR2 reads YYEEEE. This CDR3 reads CASSPLAYSYNEQYF. CDR3 DNA: TGTGCCAGCAGCCCACTCGCGTACTCCTACAATGAGCAGTACTTC.

In its sample, this clonotype was seen a few times. The CDR3 protein is CASSFVPGLAGGNAADTQYF. CDR3 DNA: TGTGCCAGCAGCTTCGTCCCGGGACTAGCGGGAGGGAATGCCGCAGATACGCAGTATTTT. The rearrangement links TRBV13 to TRBJ2-3; 16 bases align to TRBD2. This CDR3 has 20 residues. Unmatched junction bases numbered 13, after V lost 3 bases and J lost 4 bases. CDR1 is PRHDT and CDR2 is FYEKMQ in the germline V gene (reference sequence).

About this clonotype itself: A junction boundary mismatches the germline segment, possibly from a read error. The chain has TRBV12-3 or TRBV12-4 and TRBJ2-5, with 9 positions matching TRBD2. This CDR3 is 15 amino acids long. The CDR3 spells CASSLVLAGQGTQYF. The CDR3 bases are TGTGCCAGCAGTTTGGTCCTAGCGGGGCAAGGGACCCAGTACTTC.

This clonotype was observed a few times. The chain links TRBV7-9 to TRBJ1-2; 8 bases match TRBD1. V lost 6 bases to trimming and J lost 5 bases; unmatched junction nucleotides: 8. Germline V CDR1 and CDR2: SEHNR, FQNEAQ (reference sequence). The CDR3 covers 14 residues. This chain's CDR3 is CASRRTTGEYGYTF. The CDR3 DNA is TGTGCCAGCAGACGGACGACAGGGGAGTATGGCTACACCTTC.

The rearrangement joins TRBV19 to TRBJ1-2; D perhaps matches TRBD1 (6 bases). Trimming shortened V by 5 bases and J by 3 bases, and 10 bases separated the two germline ends. Germline loops: CDR1 LNHDA, CDR2 SQIVND (reference sequence). CDR3 size: 13 residues. CDR3 loop: CASSFWTDYGYTF. Here the CDR3 DNA reads TGTGCCAGTAGTTTCTGGACAGACTATGGCTACACCTTC.

V is TRBV20-1 and J is TRBJ2-7; the D gene is possibly TRBD2 (6 bases). Germline CDR1 is DFQATT and CDR2 is SNEGSKA (reference sequence). Trimming took 5 bases from V and 7 from J, leaving 24 bases between them. The CDR3 has 15 residues. CDR3 coding DNA: TGCAGTGCTCCCACTCCGGGAGACCCATACAATGAGCAGTACTTC. Encoded protein: CSAPTPGDPYNEQYF.

The chain recombines TRBV27 with TRBJ2-3; D remains ambiguous. V lost 3 bases and J 2 bases, leaving 18 bases between the germline ends. The CDR3 is made up of 17 amino acids. Germline V CDR1 and CDR2: MNHEY, SMNVEV (reference sequence). The CDR3 DNA is TGTGCCAGCAGTTTCCTAGGCCCCCGCCCTTACACAGATACGCAGTATTTT. It codes for CASSFLGPRPYTDTQYF.

This clonotype was found a few times. DNA of the CDR3: TGTGCCAGCAGTTTAGGGGACAGAGAGGTCTATGGCTACACCTTC. It specifies CASSLGDREVYGYTF. The genes are TRBV28 and TRBJ1-2, with 7 nucleotides matching TRBD1. The CDR3 length is 15 residues. Looked up from germline, CDR1 is MDHEN and CDR2 is SYDVKM. V shed 2 bases and J 4 bases; nucleotides not matched to a gene: 7.

A remark on this clonotype: Germline is not matched at one junction end, which may reflect a read error. The genes are TRBV3-1 and TRBJ1-4; 9 nucleotides align to TRBD1. CDR3 length: 16 residues. Germline V gene data show CDR1 as LGHDT and CDR2 as YNNKEL (reference sequence). CDR3 sequence: CASSLRGQGSNEKRFF. The CDR3 DNA sequence: TGTGCCAGCAGTCTCCGTGGACAGGGGTCTAATGAAAAACGGTTTTTT. Filled out from reference TRBV3-1 and TRBJ1-4, the complete variable domain reads DTAVSQTPKYLVTQMGNDKSIKCEQNLGHDTMYWYKQDSKKFLKIMFSYNNKELIINETVPNRFSPKSPDKAHLNLHINSLELGDSAVYFCASSLRGQGSNEKRFFGSGTQLSVL.

This clonotype has more than one count but fewer than ten. CDR3 nucleotide sequence: TGTGCCAGCAGTGTGGGGTGGGACACTGAAGCTTTCTTT. This gives the protein CASSVGWDTEAFF. This chain links TRBV6-1 with TRBJ1-1; the D is unclear. CDR1 and CDR2 from the germline V gene are MNHNS and SASEGT. The CDR3 has 13 residues. With 4 bases removed from V and 3 bases from J, the gap between germline ends came to 9 bases.

V is TRBV27 and J is TRBJ1-6; D unresolved. The CDR3 has 15 residues. V gave up 2 bases and J gave up 5 bases, with 10 bases separating them. Germline CDR1 and CDR2: MNHEY and SMNVEV (reference sequence). This CDR3 reads CASSLPTRHNSPLHF. CDR3 in DNA: TGTGCCAGCAGTTTACCCACACGGCATAATTCACCCCTCCACTTT.

This clonotype was observed a handful of times. The V gene is TRBV6-6, the J gene TRBJ2-2; D gene unclear. Germline CDR1 is MNHNY and CDR2 is SVGAGI (reference sequence). The CDR3 is made up of 12 amino acids. Trimming took off 8 bases at V and 1 base at J, with 5 bases between the two ends. Here the CDR3 DNA reads TGTGCCAGCCTAGGGAACACCGGGGAGCTGTTTTTT. Translated, it gives CASLGNTGELFF.